These T cell receptor beta chains were read from a single sample in a study of blood T cell repertoires in COVID-19. Generated by immunoSEQ multiplex PCR, the TCRdb table keeps only in-frame clones and is missing some. Here the sample spans under 350,000 clones, 70% to 90% being singletons. Sequencing was done on a sample of peripheral blood. The receptors originated from a man between 18 and 29 years old with active or convalescent COVID-19. CDR3s include the opening cysteine and the closing phenylalanine or tryptophan. The order of the fields is D gene, V gene, J gene, clone size, CDR3 DNA, CDR3 protein. A D gene is named only where the DNA matches it firmly. The size field is filled for only some rows; it gives once, few, many or a size class.

d_gene: TRBD2
v_gene: TRBV29-1
j_gene: TRBJ2-7
abundance: few
CDR3nt: TGCAGCGTCGGATCACTAGCGGGAGGAGACGAGCAGTACTTC
CDR3aa: CSVGSLAGGDEQYF

d_gene: TRBD1
v_gene: TRBV2
j_gene: TRBJ1-2
abundance: NA
CDR3nt: TGTGCCAGCAGTCCTGACAGGGGCGGGGATGGCTACACCTTC
CDR3aa: CASSPDRGGDGYTF

d_gene: TRBD2
v_gene: TRBV7-9
j_gene: TRBJ2-7
abundance: once
CDR3nt: TGTGCCAGCAGGCGGGGGGGAAACTACGAGCAGTACTTC
CDR3aa: CASRRGGNYEQYF

d_gene: NA
v_gene: TRBV9
j_gene: TRBJ2-1
abundance: NA
CDR3nt: TGTGCCAGCAGCGCCCCGGGGGTTTCAGATGTCGAGTTCTTC
CDR3aa: CASSAPGVSDVEFF

d_gene: NA
v_gene: TRBV28
j_gene: TRBJ2-7
abundance: NA
CDR3nt: TGTGCCAGCAGCCAGATTCTTTACCCCTACGAGCAGTACTTC
CDR3aa: CASSQILYPYEQYF

d_gene: TRBD2
v_gene: TRBV30
j_gene: TRBJ2-3
abundance: NA
CDR3nt: TGTGCCTGGAGTTTGGCGGGGGGGCCGGGAGATACGCAGTATTTT
CDR3aa: CAWSLAGGPGDTQYF

d_gene: TRBD1
v_gene: TRBV10-2
j_gene: TRBJ1-6
abundance: NA
CDR3nt: TGCGCCAGCAGAGGACAGGGGATCAATTCACCCCTCCACTTT
CDR3aa: CASRGQGINSPLHF

d_gene: NA
v_gene: TRBV11-3
j_gene: TRBJ2-1
abundance: NA
CDR3nt: TGTGCCAGCAGCTTTGGTAGCGGAGAGTACAATGAGCAGTTCTTC
CDR3aa: CASSFGSGEYNEQFF

d_gene: NA
v_gene: TRBV11-2
j_gene: TRBJ2-7
abundance: NA
CDR3nt: TGTGCCAGCAGCTTAACGCGCCTCGGGGAGCAGTACTTC
CDR3aa: CASSLTRLGEQYF

d_gene: TRBD1
v_gene: TRBV3-1/TRBV3-2
j_gene: TRBJ2-2
abundance: NA
CDR3nt: TGTGCCAGCAGCCAAGGACAGGGGACCGGGGAGCTGTTTTTT
CDR3aa: CASSQGQGTGELFF

d_gene: NA
v_gene: TRBV5-1
j_gene: TRBJ2-5
abundance: NA
CDR3nt: TGCGCCAGCAGCGAAGGACTGTCGCGGGAGACCCAGTACTTC
CDR3aa: CASSEGLSRETQYF

d_gene: TRBD1
v_gene: TRBV6-5
j_gene: TRBJ1-1
abundance: NA
CDR3nt: TGTGCCAGCACTAAACAGGGGACTGAAGCTTTCTTT
CDR3aa: CASTKQGTEAFF

d_gene: NA
v_gene: TRBV7-9
j_gene: TRBJ1-6
abundance: NA
CDR3nt: TGTGCCACCCCTACACAGGGCACAACTAGCTCCTATAATTCACCCCTCCACTTT
CDR3aa: CATPTQGTTSSYNSPLHF

d_gene: NA
v_gene: TRBV2
j_gene: TRBJ2-2
abundance: NA
CDR3nt: TGTGCCAGCAGTGATCCAGGGGAGACCGGGGAGCTGTTTTTT
CDR3aa: CASSDPGETGELFF

d_gene: NA
v_gene: TRBV5-5
j_gene: TRBJ2-3
abundance: NA
CDR3nt: TGTGCCAGCAGCTGGGGGACACGCACAGATACGCAGTATTTT
CDR3aa: CASSWGTRTDTQYF

d_gene: NA
v_gene: TRBV24-1
j_gene: TRBJ1-5
abundance: NA
CDR3nt: TGTGCCACCAGTGAGCTCAGGGTGAGCAATCAGCCCCAGCATTTT
CDR3aa: CATSELRVSNQPQHF

d_gene: NA
v_gene: TRBV23-1
j_gene: TRBJ2-7
abundance: NA
CDR3nt: TGCGCCATCAACAGGGTAGGGTACTTC
CDR3aa: CAINRVGYF

d_gene: TRBD1
v_gene: TRBV5-1
j_gene: TRBJ2-7
abundance: NA
CDR3nt: TGCGCCAGCAGCCTGGGACAGGAACTCTACGAGCAGTACTTC
CDR3aa: CASSLGQELYEQYF

d_gene: NA
v_gene: TRBV24-1
j_gene: TRBJ2-1
abundance: NA
CDR3nt: TGTGCCACCAGTGATTTCGGAGGGTTAACCTACAATGGGCAGTTCTTC
CDR3aa: CATSDFGGLTYNGQFF

d_gene: NA
v_gene: TRBV30
j_gene: TRBJ2-7
abundance: few
CDR3nt: TGTGCCTGGAGAAAGGGAGAGAACTACGAGCAGTACTTC
CDR3aa: CAWRKGENYEQYF

d_gene: TRBD2
v_gene: TRBV29-1
j_gene: TRBJ2-1
abundance: once
CDR3nt: TGCAGCGTTGTGCCCTCGCTAGCGGCGACCTACAATGAGCAGTTCTTC
CDR3aa: CSVVPSLAATYNEQFF

d_gene: NA
v_gene: TRBV6-1
j_gene: TRBJ2-3
abundance: NA
CDR3nt: TGTGCCAGCAGCAAGACAGGCCCAGATACGCAGTATTTT
CDR3aa: CASSKTGPDTQYF

d_gene: NA
v_gene: TRBV24-1
j_gene: TRBJ2-2
abundance: NA
CDR3nt: TGTGCCACCAGGGGGCAGAACACCGGGGAGCTGTTTTTT
CDR3aa: CATRGQNTGELFF

d_gene: TRBD2
v_gene: TRBV7-9
j_gene: TRBJ2-3
abundance: NA
CDR3nt: TGTGCCAGCAGCCCCGGGACTAGCGGGAGTGATACGCAGTATTTT
CDR3aa: CASSPGTSGSDTQYF

d_gene: TRBD1
v_gene: TRBV25-1
j_gene: TRBJ2-7
abundance: NA
CDR3nt: TGTGCCAGCACCCGGGACAGTTCCTACGAGCAGTACTTC
CDR3aa: CASTRDSSYEQYF

d_gene: TRBD1
v_gene: TRBV19
j_gene: TRBJ1-5
abundance: NA
CDR3nt: TGTGCCACCGGACAGGGAGGTATGGGCAATCAGCCCCAGCATTTT
CDR3aa: CATGQGGMGNQPQHF

d_gene: TRBD1
v_gene: TRBV19
j_gene: TRBJ1-2
abundance: NA
CDR3nt: TGTGCCAGTAGGGCAGATTACGGGACAGATCCCTTTTATGGCTACACCTTC
CDR3aa: CASRADYGTDPFYGYTF

d_gene: NA
v_gene: TRBV7-6
j_gene: TRBJ2-7
abundance: NA
CDR3nt: TGTGCCAGCAGCGCGGATTACGAGCAGTACTTC
CDR3aa: CASSADYEQYF

d_gene: TRBD1
v_gene: TRBV7-9
j_gene: TRBJ2-5
abundance: NA
CDR3nt: TGTGCCAGCAGCCAAACGACAGGGCTGGAGACCCAGTACTTC
CDR3aa: CASSQTTGLETQYF

d_gene: NA
v_gene: TRBV19
j_gene: TRBJ1-1
abundance: NA
CDR3nt: TGTGCCAGTAGTATAGAGCCCACAGGGTTCACTGAAGCTTTCTTT
CDR3aa: CASSIEPTGFTEAFF

d_gene: TRBD2
v_gene: TRBV3-1/TRBV3-2
j_gene: TRBJ2-1
abundance: NA
CDR3nt: TGTGCCAGCAGCCAATCTAGCGGGGGGCGGTATGAGCAGTTCTTC
CDR3aa: CASSQSSGGRYEQFF

d_gene: NA
v_gene: TRBV4-3
j_gene: TRBJ1-1
abundance: few
CDR3nt: TGCGCCAGCAGCAAACAGGTCGTCGGCACTGAAGCTTTCTTT
CDR3aa: CASSKQVVGTEAFF

d_gene: TRBD1
v_gene: TRBV6-5
j_gene: TRBJ2-6
abundance: NA
CDR3nt: TGTGCCAGCAGGGACAGGGTTACGGGGGCCAACGTCCTGACTTTC
CDR3aa: CASRDRVTGANVLTF

d_gene: NA
v_gene: TRBV4-1
j_gene: TRBJ1-5
abundance: NA
CDR3nt: TGCGCCAGCAGCCAGACGCAGGGGAGGGATCAGCCCCAGCATTTT
CDR3aa: CASSQTQGRDQPQHF

d_gene: NA
v_gene: TRBV24-1
j_gene: TRBJ1-4
abundance: NA
CDR3nt: TGTGCCACCAGGCGACACCAGGCGAATGAAAAACTGTTTTTT
CDR3aa: CATRRHQANEKLFF

d_gene: NA
v_gene: TRBV11-3
j_gene: TRBJ2-7
abundance: NA
CDR3nt: TGTGCCAGCAGCTTAGTGGAGGGCAGTACCCCTTCCTACGAGCAGTACTTC
CDR3aa: CASSLVEGSTPSYEQYF

d_gene: NA
v_gene: TRBV3-1/TRBV3-2
j_gene: TRBJ2-1
abundance: NA
CDR3nt: TGTGCCAGCAGAAGGGCTCAGGGGACGGTTTTCTTC
CDR3aa: CASRRAQGTVFF

d_gene: TRBD1
v_gene: TRBV7-2
j_gene: TRBJ1-2
abundance: NA
CDR3nt: TGTGCCAGCAGCTCCGCAGCCGGTCCAGGGGGCTATGGCTACACCTTC
CDR3aa: CASSSAAGPGGYGYTF

d_gene: NA
v_gene: TRBV19
j_gene: TRBJ1-2
abundance: NA
CDR3nt: TGTGCCAGTAGTATAGATGGGGCAAGGGTCGGAGGCTACACCTTC
CDR3aa: CASSIDGARVGGYTF

d_gene: TRBD1
v_gene: TRBV2
j_gene: TRBJ1-2
abundance: NA
CDR3nt: TGTGCCAGCAGCGGGGGACAGGGACCCGTGGCCTATGGCTACACCTTC
CDR3aa: CASSGGQGPVAYGYTF

d_gene: TRBD1
v_gene: TRBV2
j_gene: TRBJ1-4
abundance: NA
CDR3nt: TGTGCCAGCCGGAGTCAGGGGGGTGAAAAACTGTTTTTT
CDR3aa: CASRSQGGEKLFF